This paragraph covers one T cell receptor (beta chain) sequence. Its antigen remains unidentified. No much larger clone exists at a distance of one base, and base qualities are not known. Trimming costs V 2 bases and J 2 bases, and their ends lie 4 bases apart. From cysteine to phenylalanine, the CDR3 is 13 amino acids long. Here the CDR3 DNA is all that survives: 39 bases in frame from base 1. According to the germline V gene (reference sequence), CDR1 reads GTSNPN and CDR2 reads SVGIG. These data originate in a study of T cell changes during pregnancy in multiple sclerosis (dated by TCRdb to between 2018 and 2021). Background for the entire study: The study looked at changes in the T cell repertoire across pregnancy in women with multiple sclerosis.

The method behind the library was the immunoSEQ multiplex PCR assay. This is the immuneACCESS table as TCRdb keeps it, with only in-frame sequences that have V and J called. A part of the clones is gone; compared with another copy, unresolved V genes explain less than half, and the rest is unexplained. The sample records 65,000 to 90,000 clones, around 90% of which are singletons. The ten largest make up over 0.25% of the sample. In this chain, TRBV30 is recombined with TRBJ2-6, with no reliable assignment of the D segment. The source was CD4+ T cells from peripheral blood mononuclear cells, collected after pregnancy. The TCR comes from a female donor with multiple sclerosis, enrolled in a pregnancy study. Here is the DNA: TGTGCCTGGAGTTTCACTGGGGCCAACGTCCTGACTTTC. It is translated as CAWSFTGANVLTF.